The present entry profiles one TCR beta chain with its context. Its antigen is as yet unknown. The data derive from a study of shared clonotypes between healthy human individuals. Points from the study as a whole: Across subsets, estimated richness was generally greater for naive than for memory populations. Specimens sampled were limited to blood, with tissue repertoires likely differing.

The germline CDR1 and CDR2 sequences are SNHLY and FYNNEI. Trimming took off 2 bases at V and 6 bases at J, with 14 bases between the two ends. The CDR3 loop spans 14 amino acids. The authors split each subset's genomic DNA evenly across several immunoSEQ plates. Authors' methods: Filtering differed since immunoSEQ provided only junctions, with no quality scores. TCRdb keeps only in-frame clones here, not all; method: immunoSEQ multiplex PCR. The D gene and trimming were derived from the DNA, and the V and J assignments and clone size from that table. The data show some 2,400,000 clones, approximately 96% seen once.

The TCR sequence derives from a man aged 18 to 30 in good health. Input material: naive CD4+ T cells sorted from blood. The subset denotes: CD45RA+ positively selected. The rearrangement joins TRBV2 to TRBJ2-7; possible D gene TRBD2, 6 bases. The CDR3 region is CASSETGPGGEQYF. CDR3 sequence (DNA): TGTGCCAGCAGTGAAACGGGCCCCGGGGGCGAGCAGTACTTC. Based on the CDR3 plus reference TRBV2 and TRBJ2-7, the full variable domain is EPEVTQTPSHQVTQMGQEVILRCVPISNHLYFYWYRQILGQKVEFLVSFYNNEISEKSEIFDDQFSVERPDGSNFTLKIRSTKLEDSAMYFCASSETGPGGEQYFGPGTRLTVT.